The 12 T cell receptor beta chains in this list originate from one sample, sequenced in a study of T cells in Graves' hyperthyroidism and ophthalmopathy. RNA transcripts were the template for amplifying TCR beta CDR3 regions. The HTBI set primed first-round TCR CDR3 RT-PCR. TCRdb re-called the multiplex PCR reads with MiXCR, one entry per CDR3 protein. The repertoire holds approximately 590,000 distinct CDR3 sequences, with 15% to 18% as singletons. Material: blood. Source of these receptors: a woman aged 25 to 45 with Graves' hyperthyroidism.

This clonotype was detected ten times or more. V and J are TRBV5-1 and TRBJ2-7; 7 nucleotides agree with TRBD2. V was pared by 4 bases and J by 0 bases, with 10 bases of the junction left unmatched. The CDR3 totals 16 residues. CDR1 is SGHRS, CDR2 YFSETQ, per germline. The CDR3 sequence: CASSQTPGGSSYEQYF. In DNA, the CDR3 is TGCGCCAGCAGCCAGACTCCGGGCGGGAGCTCCTACGAGCAGTACTTC.

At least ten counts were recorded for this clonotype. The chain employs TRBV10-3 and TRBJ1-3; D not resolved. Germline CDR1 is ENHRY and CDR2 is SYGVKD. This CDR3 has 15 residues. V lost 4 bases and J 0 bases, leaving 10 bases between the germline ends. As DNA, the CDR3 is TGTGCCATCAGTGGAACAGCCAACTCTGGAAACACCATATATTTT. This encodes CAISGTANSGNTIYF.

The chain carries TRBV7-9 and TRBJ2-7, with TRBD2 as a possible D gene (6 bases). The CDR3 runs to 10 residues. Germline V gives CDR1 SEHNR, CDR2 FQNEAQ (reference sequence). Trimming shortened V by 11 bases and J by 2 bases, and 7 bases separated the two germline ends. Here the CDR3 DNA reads TGTGCCGCGGGAACCTACGAGCAGTACTTC. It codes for CAAGTYEQYF.

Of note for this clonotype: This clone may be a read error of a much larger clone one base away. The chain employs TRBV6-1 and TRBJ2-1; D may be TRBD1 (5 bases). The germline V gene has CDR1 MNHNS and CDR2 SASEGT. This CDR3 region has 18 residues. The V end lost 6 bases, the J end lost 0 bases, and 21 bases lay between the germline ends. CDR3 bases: TGTGCCAGCAGCAAACCTGACAGCCCGCACTGCTCCTACAATGAGCAGTTCTTC. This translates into CASSKPDSPHCSYNEQFF.

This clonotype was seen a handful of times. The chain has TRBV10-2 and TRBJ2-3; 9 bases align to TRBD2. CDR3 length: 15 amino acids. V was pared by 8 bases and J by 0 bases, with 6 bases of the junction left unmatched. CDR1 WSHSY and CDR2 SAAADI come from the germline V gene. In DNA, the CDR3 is TGCGCCAGCCAATCGACTAGCGGCAGCACAGATACGCAGTATTTT. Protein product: CASQSTSGSTDTQYF.

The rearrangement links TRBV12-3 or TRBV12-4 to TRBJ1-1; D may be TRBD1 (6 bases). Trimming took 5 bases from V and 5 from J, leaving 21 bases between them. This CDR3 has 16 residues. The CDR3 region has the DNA TGTGCCAGCAGTCCCGGCTGGGGGCTTGTTGTAACTGAAGCTTTCTTT. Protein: CASSPGWGLVVTEAFF.

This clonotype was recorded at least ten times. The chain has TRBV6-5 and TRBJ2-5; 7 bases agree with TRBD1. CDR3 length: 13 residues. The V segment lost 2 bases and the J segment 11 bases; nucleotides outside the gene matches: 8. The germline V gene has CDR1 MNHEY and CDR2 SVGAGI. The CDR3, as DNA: TGTGCCAGCAGTTACGGGGCAGGGGGAAAACAGTACTTC. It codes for CASSYGAGGKQYF.

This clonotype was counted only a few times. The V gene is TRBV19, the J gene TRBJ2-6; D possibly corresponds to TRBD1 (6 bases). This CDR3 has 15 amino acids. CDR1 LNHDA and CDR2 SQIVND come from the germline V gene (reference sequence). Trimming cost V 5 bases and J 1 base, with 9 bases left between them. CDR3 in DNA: TGTGCCAGTAGTGTCAGGGGATCTGGGGCCAACGTCCTGACTTTC. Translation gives CASSVRGSGANVLTF.

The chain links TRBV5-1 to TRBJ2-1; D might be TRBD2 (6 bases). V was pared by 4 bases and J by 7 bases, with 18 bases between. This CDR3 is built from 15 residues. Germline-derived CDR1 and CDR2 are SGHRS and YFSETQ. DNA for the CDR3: TGCGCCAGCAGCCTGGCAGGGTCGGGAGAGAATGAGCAGTTCTTC. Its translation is CASSLAGSGENEQFF.

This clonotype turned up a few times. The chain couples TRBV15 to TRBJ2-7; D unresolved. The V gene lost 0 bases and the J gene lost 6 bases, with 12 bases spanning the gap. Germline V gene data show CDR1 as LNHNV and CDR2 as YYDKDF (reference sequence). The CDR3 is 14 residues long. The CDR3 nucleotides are TGTGCCACCAGCAGAGACCGACAAGACCGCGAGCAGTACTTC. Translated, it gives CATSRDRQDREQYF. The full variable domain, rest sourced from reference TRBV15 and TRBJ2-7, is DAMVIQNPRYQVTQFGKPVTLSCSQTLNHNVMYWYQQKSSQAPKLLFHYYDKDFNNEADTPDNFQSRRPNTSFCFLDIRSPGLGDTAMYLCATSRDRQDREQYFGPGTRLTVT.

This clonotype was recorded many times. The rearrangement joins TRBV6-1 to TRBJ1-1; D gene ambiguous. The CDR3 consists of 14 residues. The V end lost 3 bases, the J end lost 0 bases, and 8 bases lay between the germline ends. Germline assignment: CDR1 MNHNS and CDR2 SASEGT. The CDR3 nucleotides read TGTGCCAGCAGTGACGGACCGATGAACACTGAAGCTTTCTTT. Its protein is CASSDGPMNTEAFF.

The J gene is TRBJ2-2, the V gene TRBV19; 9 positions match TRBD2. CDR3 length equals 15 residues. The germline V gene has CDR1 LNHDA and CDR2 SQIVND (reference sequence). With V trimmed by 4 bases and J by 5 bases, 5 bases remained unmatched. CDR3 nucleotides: TGTGCCAGTAGTAGTAATAGCGGGAGAACCGGGGAGCTGTTTTTT. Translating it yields CASSSNSGRTGELFF.